The 30 T cell receptor beta chains below were found in one sample sequenced in a study of vaccination and CD4 T cells after COVID-19. No antigen has been identified for these receptors. Specified treatment: roughly 10-day PBMC culture with coronavirus spike peptide pools or control peptides (ViraFEST assay). Researchers used the Oncomine TCR Beta short-read assay to sequence DNA from cultured CD4+ T cells. TCRdb passed the PCR reads through MiXCR, listing each CDR3 protein once. The sample lists 13,000 or so distinct CDR3 sequences, under 60% occurring once. The sample was CD4+ T cells from blood, cultured in vitro. Receptors were obtained from a human donor who had recovered from COVID-19.

The V call is TRBV6-1, the J call TRBJ2-5, with 9 bases that match TRBD2. The trim removed 6 bases at V and 5 bases at J, leaving 10 bases unmatched. CDR3 length: 15 amino acids. Germline CDR1 reads MNHNS; CDR2 reads SASEGT. CDR3 sequence reads: CASRTAGGPWETQYF. The CDR3 DNA sequence: TGTGCCAGCAGAACGGCGGGAGGGCCGTGGGAGACCCAGTACTTC.

The chain has TRBV20-1 and TRBJ2-3, with 11 bases that match TRBD1. Germline CDR1 and CDR2: DFQATT and SNEGSKA (reference sequence). The CDR3 extends over 15 amino acids. The V gene end was trimmed by 3 bases and the J gene end by 7 bases; junction bases not matched to a gene: 9. CDR3 coding DNA: TGCAGTGCTAGGCCCCGGGACAGGGGGTCGTATACGCAGTATTTT. Its translation is CSARPRDRGSYTQYF.

This clonotype has only a few counts. V is TRBV10-3 and J is TRBJ2-7; D is possibly TRBD1 (6 bases). There are 14 residues in the CDR3. V was trimmed by 6 bases and J by 5 bases, leaving 17 bases between them. The germline CDR1 and CDR2 sequences are ENHRY and SYGVKD. In DNA, the CDR3 is TGTGCCATCAGCGCCAGGGGTTCTACGGACGAGCAGTACTTC. Residues: CAISARGSTDEQYF.

The CDR3 loop reads CASSPQGGRGQPQHF. In DNA, the CDR3 is TGTGCCAGCAGTCCCCAGGGGGGTCGGGGTCAGCCCCAGCATTTT. The chain carries TRBV12-3 or TRBV12-4 and TRBJ1-5; 7 nucleotides align to TRBD1. Trimming took 5 bases from V and 6 from J; bases not matched to a gene: 10. This CDR3 is 15 amino acids long.

The genes are TRBV6-2 or TRBV6-3 and TRBJ2-5; D call uncertain. Looked up from germline, CDR1 is MNHEY and CDR2 is SVGEGT. The CDR3 is 13 residues long. With 0 bases removed from V and 1 base from J, the gap between germline ends came to 3 bases. The CDR3 bases are TGTGCCAGCAGTTACTCGATCCAAGAGACCCAGTACTTC. Amino acid sequence: CASSYSIQETQYF.

This clonotype appeared a single time. Relative to the germline gene, one junction end is altered; a read error may explain this. V gene TRBV2 combines with J gene TRBJ2-2, with a possible D match to TRBD1 (5 bases). The CDR3 totals 14 residues. The germline gives CDR1 SNHLY, CDR2 FYNNEI. This CDR3 is CASMAGWSTGELFF. CDR3 bases: TGCGCCAGCATGGCAGGGTGGAGCACCGGGGAGCTGTTTTTT.

By proportion, this clonotype is medium-sized. V gene TRBV4-3 combines with J gene TRBJ2-7, with a weak D call TRBD2 (5 bases). V lost 2 bases and J lost 6, with 17 bases in between. The CDR3 has 15 residues. Germline V lookup: CDR1 LGHNA, CDR2 YSLEER. CDR3 DNA sequence: TGCGCCAGCAGCCAAAGTGGGTCGCCGGGGAGCGAGCAGTACTTC. Translating it yields CASSQSGSPGSEQYF.

The V call is TRBV28, the J call TRBJ2-7, with D possibly matching TRBD2 (6 bases). Trimming took off 5 bases at V and 10 bases at J, with 18 bases between the two ends. Germline loops: CDR1 MDHEN, CDR2 SYDVKM. This CDR3 contains 13 residues. This chain's CDR3 is CASSRTGGLDQYF. The DNA of the CDR3 is TGTGCCAGCAGTCGCACCGGGGGTTTAGACCAGTACTTC.

This clonotype appeared a few times. This chain links TRBV4-2 with TRBJ2-5, with 9 bases matching TRBD2. Germline CDR1 reads LGHNA; CDR2 reads YNFKEQ. The CDR3 length is 15 residues. Trimming removed 4 bases from V and 2 bases from J; junction bases left unmatched: 5. The CDR3 sequence: CASSLRLAAQETQYF. Here the CDR3 DNA reads TGTGCCAGCAGCCTCCGACTAGCGGCACAAGAGACCCAGTACTTC.

This clonotype is medium-sized. V usage is TRBV18 and J usage is TRBJ2-7, with 8 positions matching TRBD2. This CDR3 comprises 15 residues. The germline gives CDR1 KGHSH, CDR2 LQKENI. J was trimmed by 5 bases and V by 1 base; bases with no gene match: 7. CDR3 nucleotide sequence: TGTGCCAGCTCACCACAAAAAGCGGGAGTCCACGAGCAGTACTTC. Protein sequence: CASSPQKAGVHEQYF. The full variable domain, in which reference TRBV18 and TRBJ2-7 provide the parts outside the CDR3, is NAGVMQNPRHLVRRRGQEARLRCSPMKGHSHVYWYRQLPEEGLKFMVYLQKENIIDESGMPKERFSAEFPKEGPSILRIQQVVRGDSAAYFCASSPQKAGVHEQYFGPGTRLTVT.

This chain joins TRBV2 and TRBJ1-2; TRBD1 might be the D (5 bases). The CDR3 sequence is 13 residues long. Per germline, CDR1 SNHLY and CDR2 FYNNEI. Trimming took off 2 bases at V and 8 bases at J, with 12 bases between the two ends. CDR3 DNA sequence: TGTGCCAGCAGTGAAAGGGGACTCCGGGGCTACACCTTC. Protein product: CASSERGLRGYTF.

The V gene is TRBV7-2, the J gene TRBJ2-1, with 7 bases that match TRBD2. V shed 3 bases, J shed 5 bases, and the junction held 4 bases outside the gene matches. This CDR3 comprises 14 residues. In germline, CDR1 is SGHTA, CDR2 FQGNSA. Here the CDR3 reads CASSFAGANNEQFF. CDR3 coding DNA: TGTGCCAGCAGCTTCGCGGGAGCAAACAATGAGCAGTTCTTC.

This clonotype was found a few times. The chain carries TRBV10-3 and TRBJ1-6; D perhaps matches TRBD1 (5 bases). The CDR3 loop spans 13 amino acids. Germline loops: CDR1 ENHRY, CDR2 SYGVKD. The CDR3 nucleotides read TGTGCGGCTTCGGGGCCAGACGGTTCACCCCTCCACTTT. Protein: CAASGPDGSPLHF.

This clonotype came up once. The rearrangement links TRBV6-1 to TRBJ1-6; D ambiguous. Germline assignment: CDR1 MNHNS and CDR2 SASEGT. The CDR3 is 13 amino acids. The V and J ends lost 6 bases and 9 bases respectively, with 12 bases between them. CDR3 in amino acids: CASRPRGGSPLHF. CDR3 bases: TGTGCCAGCAGGCCCCGGGGTGGTTCACCCCTCCACTTT.

This clonotype was seen more than once but under ten times. The chain joins TRBV2 to TRBJ1-6; possible D gene TRBD1, 6 bases. The germline CDR1 and CDR2 sequences are SNHLY and FYNNEI. The CDR3 is made up of 14 amino acids. Trimming pared 5 bases from V and 8 bases from J, leaving 13 bases between. The CDR3 reads CASSPQGRDSPLHF. The CDR3 DNA follows: TGTGCCAGCAGTCCTCAGGGGAGAGATTCACCCCTCCACTTT.

The V and J genes are TRBV7-2 and TRBJ1-6; D remains unclear. CDR3 length: 17 amino acids. Germline CDR1 and CDR2: SGHTA and FQGNSA. V was cut by 6 bases and J by 10 bases, with 25 bases left in between. The CDR3 loop reads CASSPSYLRVPQSPLHF. The DNA for the CDR3 is TGTGCCAGCAGTCCGTCCTATTTAAGGGTCCCTCAGTCACCCCTCCACTTT.

V usage is TRBV2 and J usage is TRBJ1-3, with D perhaps matching TRBD1 (5 bases). Germline CDR1 SNHLY, CDR2 FYNNEI. Between the trimmed V and J ends, which lost 4 bases and 0 bases, there was a span of 16 bases. The CDR3 has 17 amino acids. CDR3 nucleotides: TGTGCCAGCAGTGGTGACAGATTAACACTCTCTGGAAACACCATATATTTT. Protein: CASSGDRLTLSGNTIYF.

A remark on this clonotype: The junction departs from germline at one end; a sequencing error may be responsible. This chain joins TRBV12-3 or TRBV12-4 and TRBJ1-1; D call uncertain. CDR3 size: 15 residues. The CDR3 sequence is CASRLGTNTNTEAFF. CDR3 nucleotides: TGTGCCAGCAGGTTAGGAACTAATACGAACACTGAAGCTTTCTTT.

The chain recombines TRBV6-5 with TRBJ1-4, with D uncertain. The CDR3 extends over 13 amino acids. Trimming pared 2 bases from V and 4 bases from J, leaving 5 bases between. CDR1 and CDR2 from the germline V gene are MNHEY and SVGAGI. The CDR3 DNA follows: TGTGCCAGCAGTTACAGGGTTAATGAAAAACTGTTTTTT. Its translation is CASSYRVNEKLFF.

The rearrangement joins TRBV30 to TRBJ2-5; D is perhaps TRBD2 (6 bases). In germline, CDR1 is GTSNPN, CDR2 SVGIG (reference sequence). V was shortened by 1 base and J by 7 bases, with 13 bases between the two germline ends. This CDR3 contains 13 residues. The CDR3 DNA reads as TGTGCCTGGAGTGGTTGGGGGGAAGGGACCCAGTACTTC. This translates into CAWSGWGEGTQYF.

J is TRBJ2-1 and V is TRBV29-1; D unresolved. V shed 3 bases and J shed 5 bases, with 11 bases lying between them. This CDR3 has 13 residues. In germline, CDR1 is SQVTM, CDR2 ANQGSEA. The chain's CDR3 is CSVDRTPNNEQFF. CDR3 nucleotide sequence: TGCAGCGTTGACCGAACTCCAAACAATGAGCAGTTCTTC.

This clonotype was observed once. The chain is built from TRBV28 and TRBJ2-1; possibly TRBD1 or TRBD2 for D (5 bases each). CDR1 and CDR2 from the germline V gene are MDHEN and SYDVKM. The V gene lost 4 bases and the J gene lost 4 bases, with 14 bases spanning the gap. The CDR3 is 15 amino acids. CDR3 nucleotide sequence: TGTGCCAGCAGTTCGACAGCTAGCTCTTACAATGAGCAGTTCTTC. Protein product: CASSSTASSYNEQFF.

This clonotype appeared a few times. This chain links TRBV20-1 with TRBJ2-4; D remains unclear. V lost 7 bases, J lost 3 bases, and 13 bases lay in between. CDR3 length equals 13 residues. The germline CDR1 and CDR2 sequences are DFQATT and SNEGSKA (reference sequence). The CDR3 DNA is TGCAGTGGTAGTGGGATTGACAAAAACATTCAGTACTTC. Residues: CSGSGIDKNIQYF.

In this sample, this clonotype is large. The chain links TRBV19 to TRBJ2-2, with D perhaps TRBD1 (5 bases). This CDR3 is built from 13 residues. Looked up from germline, CDR1 is LNHDA and CDR2 is SQIVND (reference sequence). Trimming removed 8 bases from V and 7 bases from J, with 14 bases in between. The CDR3 sequence is CASAWRTSGELFF. The CDR3 DNA sequence: TGTGCCAGTGCTTGGCGGACAAGCGGGGAGCTGTTTTTT.

Only a few counts were recorded for this clonotype. This chain connects TRBV6-4 to TRBJ2-1; 11 nucleotides agree with TRBD2. Germline V gene lookup returns CDR1 MRHNA and CDR2 SNTAGT. V gave up 3 bases and J gave up 7 bases; unmatched junction bases: 5. This CDR3 has 15 amino acids. This CDR3 is CASSELAGAGNEQFF. The CDR3 nucleotides read TGTGCCAGCAGTGAACTAGCGGGAGCGGGAAATGAGCAGTTCTTC.

As concerns this clonotype: Its ends do not fully match the called genes, so a read error is possible. The V gene is TRBV20-1, the J gene TRBJ2-1, with 10 bases lining up with TRBD2. The CDR3 length is 12 residues. The germline CDR1 and CDR2 sequences are DFQATT and SNEGSKA (reference sequence). CDR3 DNA sequence: TGCAGTGCAAGAGAAGCGGGAGGGCCTAGGGTCTTC. Its protein is CSAREAGGPRVF.

The table lists this clonotype with a few counts. The chain is built from TRBV20-1 and TRBJ2-5, with D possibly TRBD1 on 5 matching bases. V lost 6 bases and J 4 bases, leaving 12 bases between the germline ends. This CDR3 is 12 amino acids long. CDR1 is DFQATT and CDR2 is SNEGSKA in the germline V gene (reference sequence). CDR3 loop: CSATEHRETQYF. The CDR3 bases are TGCAGTGCGACAGAACATCGAGAGACCCAGTACTTC.

By sample fraction, this clonotype is medium-sized. The V gene is TRBV20-1, the J gene TRBJ1-2, with D possibly TRBD1 on 5 matching bases. The ends were cut back, 0 bases at V and 6 bases at J, with 11 bases in the middle. In germline, CDR1 is DFQATT, CDR2 SNEGSKA (reference sequence). The CDR3 is made up of 13 amino acids. CDR3 protein: CSARDTTGDGYTF. Here the CDR3 DNA reads TGCAGTGCTAGAGACACAACAGGCGATGGCTACACCTTC.

The chain employs TRBV5-4 and TRBJ2-2; 8 bases match TRBD2. This CDR3 region has 15 residues. The J segment lost 5 bases and the V segment lost 5 bases, leaving 8 bases of the junction unmatched. The germline CDR1 and CDR2 sequences are SGHNT and YYREEE (reference sequence). The CDR3 reads CASSRLPGGTGELFF. DNA for the CDR3: TGTGCCAGCAGTCGGTTACCGGGGGGGACCGGGGAGCTGTTTTTT.

The rearrangement uses TRBV6-5 and TRBJ2-2; D call uncertain. The CDR3 totals 14 residues. V lost 1 base to trimming and J lost 1 base, with 4 bases between them. The germline CDR1 and CDR2 sequences are MNHEY and SVGAGI. CDR3 loop: CASSYFRNTGELFF. CDR3 bases: TGTGCCAGCAGTTACTTTAGGAACACCGGGGAGCTGTTTTTT.